What follows are 31 T cell receptor beta chains derived from one specimen sequenced in a study of identical twins. TCRdb analysed the 5' RACE reads with MiXCR anew, one entry per CDR3 protein. Of about 1.7 million distinct CDR3 sequences detected, roughly 35% appear once; the ten largest clones hold 0.25% to 0.3%. The sample was cord blood. The receptors shown here come from a newborn girl in good health.

The V call is TRBV5-1, the J call TRBJ2-1; TRBD2 aligns across 12 bases. Germline V gene lookup returns CDR1 SGHRS and CDR2 YFSETQ. The trim removed 5 bases at V and 8 bases at J, leaving 8 bases unmatched. The CDR3 is 15 amino acids. The DNA for the CDR3 is TGCGCCAGCAGGTTGACTAGCGGGAGAGGCGATGAGCAGTTCTTC. Translation gives CASRLTSGRGDEQFF.

This clonotype was found once. The rearrangement links TRBV6-6 to TRBJ1-2; D not resolved. Trimming left V 8 bases short and J 4 bases short, with 17 bases between. CDR1 is MNHNY, CDR2 SVGAGI, per germline (reference sequence). The CDR3 spans 14 residues. The chain's CDR3 is CASSIGGLIYGYTF. In DNA, the CDR3 is TGTGCCAGCTCAATAGGAGGTTTGATCTATGGCTACACCTTC.

The rearrangement joins TRBV4-2 to TRBJ2-7; maybe TRBD2 (6 bases). Trimming took off 4 bases at V and 1 base at J, with 11 bases between the two ends. Germline CDR1 LGHNA, CDR2 YNFKEQ. The length of the CDR3 is 14 residues. CDR3 sequence (DNA): TGTGCCAGCAGCCCAGCGGGCAAATCCTACGAGCAGTACTTC. This encodes CASSPAGKSYEQYF.

The V gene is TRBV3-1, the J gene TRBJ2-3; D perhaps matches TRBD1 (5 bases). The germline gives CDR1 LGHDT, CDR2 YNNKEL (reference sequence). The ends were cut back, 5 bases at V and 0 bases at J, with 24 bases in the middle. The CDR3 spans 19 residues. This CDR3 reads CASSSEVWGSLQSTDTQYF. In nucleotides, the CDR3 is TGTGCCAGCAGCTCCGAGGTTTGGGGCTCGCTTCAAAGCACAGATACGCAGTATTTT.

The chain has TRBV20-1 and TRBJ2-3, with D tentatively TRBD1 (5 bases). There are 16 residues in the CDR3. Germline values: CDR1 DFQATT, CDR2 SNEGSKA (reference sequence). The V end was cut by 0 bases, the J end by 1 base, with 14 bases between. The CDR3 nucleotides are TGCAGTGCTAGAGATACGAGGCAGGGCCGCACAGATACGCAGTATTTT. Protein: CSARDTRQGRTDTQYF.

The chain uses TRBV6-5 and TRBJ2-1; unclear D gene. The germline V and J ends were trimmed by 10 bases and 3 bases, with 4 bases remaining between them. Germline CDR1 and CDR2: MNHEY and SVGAGI. The CDR3 runs 10 residues. The CDR3 reads CATYYNEQFF. DNA for the CDR3: TGTGCCACCTACTACAATGAGCAGTTCTTC.

This clonotype was found many times. The chain is built from TRBV6-5 and TRBJ2-1; no clear D gene. The CDR3 runs to 14 residues. The germline V gene encodes CDR1 MNHEY and CDR2 SVGAGI. Between the trimmed V and J ends, which lost 5 bases and 8 bases, there was a span of 16 bases. CDR3 DNA: TGTGCCAGCAGTGAAGGTCACATCCGCGATGAGCAGTTCTTC. The encoded protein is CASSEGHIRDEQFF.

This clonotype has more than one count but fewer than ten. This chain links TRBV20-1 with TRBJ1-2, with a possible D match to TRBD1 (6 bases). CDR3 size: 11 residues. Germline V gene data show CDR1 as DFQATT and CDR2 as SNEGSKA (reference sequence). V gave up 6 bases and J gave up 11 bases, with 16 bases separating them. DNA of the CDR3: TGCAGTGCGCCGAACTGGACAGAGTACACCTTC. Translating it yields CSAPNWTEYTF.

This sequence joins TRBV12-3 or TRBV12-4 and TRBJ2-3; possibly TRBD2 for D (5 bases). The CDR3 runs 14 residues. V was clipped by 3 bases and J by 6 bases, with 13 bases between them. CDR3 nucleotide sequence: TGTGCCAGCAGTTTCTTAGCGCCGGGGGATACGCAGTATTTT. Translating it yields CASSFLAPGDTQYF.

The gene calls are TRBV12-3 or TRBV12-4 and TRBJ2-3, with D perhaps matching TRBD2 (7 bases). This CDR3 is built from 15 residues. The V end was cut by 8 bases, the J end by 3 bases, with 18 bases between. The CDR3 here is CASSLGGQWTDTQYF. In DNA, the CDR3 is TGTGCCAGCTCCCTCGGGGGGCAATGGACAGATACGCAGTATTTT.

The V call is TRBV4-1, the J call TRBJ1-1; D not resolved. V lost 6 bases to trimming and J lost 3 bases, with 20 bases between them. The CDR3 totals 16 residues. CDR1 MGHRA and CDR2 YSYEKL come from the germline V gene. As DNA, the CDR3 is TGCGCCAGCAGACGAAACTTGGTACTAAGGGACACTGAAGCTTTCTTT. It encodes CASRRNLVLRDTEAFF.

Comments on this clonotype: Germline and junction disagree at one end, which may indicate a read error. The chain uses TRBV12-3 or TRBV12-4 and TRBJ2-3; 8 bases line up with TRBD2. This CDR3 contains 15 residues. The CDR3 loop reads CASSFRLARADMQYF. Written as DNA, the CDR3 is TGTGCCAGCAGTTTCCGACTAGCGAGGGCAGATATGCAGTATTTT.

This chain joins TRBV12-3 or TRBV12-4 and TRBJ1-2, with D possibly matching TRBD1 (5 bases). CDR3 size: 14 residues. Trimming stripped 0 bases from V and 7 bases from J, with 12 bases between. CDR3 nucleotide sequence: TGTGCCAGCAGTTTAGCGAGGCAGGGTTTTGGCTACACCTTC. Protein sequence: CASSLARQGFGYTF.

This chain connects TRBV20-1 to TRBJ2-5; D not certain. The J call may be mistaken, given a closer DNA end match to TRBJ2-7. Germline V gene data show CDR1 as DFQATT and CDR2 as SNEGSKA (reference sequence). The length of the CDR3 is 12 residues. CDR3 in amino acids: CSARGPSTEQYF. CDR3 bases: TGCAGTGCTAGAGGGCCCTCGACCGAGCAGTACTTC.

The chain employs TRBV27 and TRBJ2-7, with D perhaps TRBD1 (5 bases). The CDR3 runs 14 residues. Germline V gives CDR1 MNHEY, CDR2 SMNVEV (reference sequence). The V gene lost 6 bases and the J gene lost 2 bases, with 14 bases spanning the gap. As DNA, the CDR3 is TGTGCCAGCAGGCCCTATGGGGCCCCCTACGAGCAGTACTTC. It specifies CASRPYGAPYEQYF.

There are a few counts of this clonotype. The chain links TRBV27 to TRBJ1-4; TRBD1 aligns across 8 bases. CDR1 and CDR2 (germline): MNHEY, SMNVEV (reference sequence). The length of the CDR3 is 14 residues. V dropped 5 bases and J dropped 7; count of bases not matched to a gene: 6. The DNA for the CDR3 is TGTGCCAGCAGTCTGACAGGGGTTGGTGAAAAACTGTTTTTT. Its protein product is CASSLTGVGEKLFF.

Only a few counts were recorded for this clonotype. V is TRBV9 and J is TRBJ2-5; perhaps TRBD2 as D (6 bases). V was shortened by 0 bases and J by 2 bases, with 11 bases between the two germline ends. This CDR3 has 15 amino acids. The germline V gene encodes CDR1 SGDLS and CDR2 YYNGEE. The chain's CDR3 is CASSVVSGPQETQYF. CDR3 coding DNA: TGTGCCAGCAGCGTAGTAAGCGGGCCTCAAGAGACCCAGTACTTC. The complete variable domain, with remaining parts taken from reference TRBV9 and TRBJ2-5, reads DSGVTQTPKHLITATGQRVTLRCSPRSGDLSVYWYQQSLDQGLQFLIQYYNGEERAKGNILERFSAQQFPDLHSELNLSSLELGDSALYFCASSVVSGPQETQYFGPGTRLLVL.

This clonotype was recorded at least ten times. This rearrangement joins TRBV27 to TRBJ2-1; the D is unclear. There are 13 residues in the CDR3. The germline V gene encodes CDR1 MNHEY and CDR2 SMNVEV (reference sequence). With 2 bases removed from V and 9 bases from J, the gap between germline ends came to 11 bases. The CDR3 nucleotides are TGTGCCAGCAGTTTAGACGACTCGAGTGAGCAGTTCTTC. Translating gives CASSLDDSSEQFF.

Only a few counts were recorded for this clonotype. The chain is built from TRBV12-3 or TRBV12-4 and TRBJ2-1; unclear D gene. The length of the CDR3 is 17 residues. V gave up 5 bases and J gave up 7 bases, with 24 bases separating them. The CDR3 DNA sequence: TGTGCCAGCAGTCCCCGAGTCCCCAGGACCTTTTGGAATGAGCAGTTCTTC. Amino acids: CASSPRVPRTFWNEQFF.

This clonotype has just a few counts. The chain links TRBV28 to TRBJ1-2; tentative D call: TRBD1 (6 bases). Germline V gene lookup returns CDR1 MDHEN and CDR2 SYDVKM. CDR3 length: 12 amino acids. V lost 7 bases to trimming and J lost 5 bases, with 11 bases between them. The CDR3 region is CASNQGRYGYTF. DNA for the CDR3: TGTGCCAGCAACCAGGGGAGGTATGGCTACACCTTC.

This clonotype was seen only a few times. V gene TRBV10-3 combines with J gene TRBJ2-1; D unresolved. The germline CDR1 and CDR2 sequences are ENHRY and SYGVKD. V was clipped by 4 bases and J by 0 bases, with 19 bases between them. The CDR3 has 18 residues. CDR3 amino acids: CAISGNYQPASSYNEQFF. In DNA, the CDR3 is TGTGCCATCAGTGGTAACTACCAACCCGCGAGCTCCTACAATGAGCAGTTCTTC.

The chain couples TRBV5-1 to TRBJ2-5; weak D call: TRBD2 (5 bases). The CDR3 runs 15 residues. V shed 3 bases and J shed 3 bases, with 15 bases lying between them. Per the germline V gene, CDR1 is SGHRS and CDR2 is YFSETQ. In nucleotides, the CDR3 is TGCGCCAGCAGCTCCGGAGGTAGCTTGGAAGAGACCCAGTACTTC. The encoded protein is CASSSGGSLEETQYF.

The V gene is TRBV6-5, the J gene TRBJ2-1, with D unresolved. Gene TRBJ2-7 matches the end of the DNA better, so the J call may be wrong. The CDR3 sequence is 15 residues long. In germline, CDR1 is MNHEY, CDR2 SVGAGI. The CDR3: CASVWVLSSYNEQYF. The CDR3 nucleotides read TGTGCCAGTGTATGGGTCCTTAGCTCCTACAATGAGCAGTACTTC.

J is TRBJ1-4 and V is TRBV14; D gene ambiguous. V was cut by 0 bases and J by 3 bases, with 5 bases left in between. The CDR3 has 14 residues. Germline CDR1 is SGHDN and CDR2 is FVKESK. This CDR3 is CASSQDGANEKLFF. In DNA, the CDR3 is TGTGCCAGCAGCCAAGATGGAGCTAATGAAAAACTGTTTTTT.

The chain joins TRBV24-1 to TRBJ1-2, with a tentative D call TRBD1 (6 bases). Germline V gene lookup returns CDR1 KGHDR and CDR2 SFDVKD. V lost 7 bases and J lost 1, with 12 bases in between. The CDR3 is 14 amino acids. The CDR3 DNA is TGTGCCACCAGCTCCTGGGACATTAACTATGGCTACACCTTC. Translation: CATSSWDINYGYTF.

This clonotype has ten or more counts. V usage is TRBV3-1 and J usage is TRBJ1-2; D not resolved. CDR3 length: 16 residues. The V gene's germline CDR1 is LGHDT and CDR2 YNNKEL (reference sequence). Trimming removed 0 bases at V and 4 bases at J, with 15 bases between. CDR3 sequence reads: CASSQDQVLPVYGYTF. The CDR3 DNA follows: TGTGCCAGCAGCCAAGATCAGGTCCTCCCTGTCTATGGCTACACCTTC.

This chain uses TRBV20-1 with TRBJ2-5, with 7 bases fitting TRBD2. The end of the DNA fits TRBJ2-1 better, so the J call may be wrong. The germline V gene has CDR1 DFQATT and CDR2 SNEGSKA (reference sequence). The CDR3 runs 15 residues. CDR3 amino acids: CSARPAGLTQETQFF. The CDR3 DNA reads TGCAGTGCTAGACCGGCGGGACTAACTCAAGAGACCCAGTTCTTC.

The CDR3: CASSAGEPYNEQFF. DNA for the CDR3: TGCGCCAGCTCAGCGGGGGAGCCCTACAATGAGCAGTTCTTC. V is TRBV10-1 and J is TRBJ2-1; TRBD2 agrees at 8 bases. V lost 8 bases to trimming and J lost 2 bases; unmatched junction nucleotides: 5. CDR1 is WNHNN and CDR2 is SYGVQD in the germline V gene (reference sequence). The CDR3 has 14 residues.

The rearrangement links TRBV4-1 to TRBJ2-3; 8 nucleotides match TRBD2. The length of the CDR3 is 18 residues. The germline V gene has CDR1 MGHRA and CDR2 YSYEKL. The V gene end was trimmed by 4 bases and the J gene end by 3 bases; junction bases not matched to a gene: 15. Here the CDR3 reads CASSLHLERGRRTDTQYF. The CDR3, as DNA: TGCGCCAGCAGCCTACACCTAGAGCGGGGGCGTAGAACAGATACGCAGTATTTT.

This chain uses TRBV20-1 with TRBJ2-5; no clear D gene. This CDR3 region has 13 residues. V shed 3 bases and J shed 5 bases, with 13 bases lying between them. Per the germline V gene, CDR1 is DFQATT and CDR2 is SNEGSKA (reference sequence). The CDR3 coding sequence is TGCAGTGCTAGTCACTACCCCGTGGAGACCCAGTACTTC. It is translated as CSASHYPVETQYF.

This clonotype showed up just a few times. The genes are TRBV24-1 and TRBJ2-5; the D call may be TRBD1 or TRBD2 (5 bases each). This CDR3 has 12 amino acids. Germline V gene lookup returns CDR1 KGHDR and CDR2 SFDVKD. The V end was cut by 4 bases, the J end by 6 bases, with 8 bases between. This chain's CDR3 is CATSDRGQTQYF. CDR3 sequence (DNA): TGTGCCACCAGTGACCGGGGACAGACCCAGTACTTC.